Below, 18 T cell receptor beta chains from the same sample are listed, as sequenced in a study of T cell changes during pregnancy in multiple sclerosis. The repertoire was sequenced with immunoSEQ multiplex PCR; TCRdb's copy has only in-frame clones and lacks some. The table lists tens of thousands of clones, about 93% of them singletons. Sequencing used CD4+ T cells from peripheral blood mononuclear cells, obtained before pregnancy. Receptors were obtained from a female donor with multiple sclerosis, enrolled in a pregnancy study.

The rearrangement links TRBV15 to TRBJ2-3; a possible D gene is TRBD2 (6 bases). Germline V gene data show CDR1 as LNHNV and CDR2 as YYDKDF (reference sequence). The CDR3 length is 13 residues. V lost 7 bases and J 3 bases, leaving 11 bases between the germline ends. As DNA, the CDR3 is TGTGCCACCACGGTGGGGGGAACAGATACGCAGTATTTT. Residues: CATTVGGTDTQYF.

This chain joins TRBV28 and TRBJ2-7, with 13 bases identical to TRBD2. Germline lookup yields CDR1 MDHEN and CDR2 SYDVKM. V shed 4 bases, J shed 7 bases, and the junction held 10 bases outside the gene matches. This CDR3 is 16 amino acids long. CDR3 DNA sequence: TGTGCCAGCAGTTCGGGGGGACTAGCGGGACATGGAGAGCAGTACTTC. Its protein is CASSSGGLAGHGEQYF.

The rearrangement joins TRBV29-1 to TRBJ1-5, with D perhaps TRBD1 (5 bases). V shed 4 bases and J shed 4 bases, with 8 bases lying between them. The length of the CDR3 is 12 residues. Germline V CDR1 and CDR2: SQVTM, ANQGSEA. This chain's CDR3 is CSVVQGNQPQHF. Here the CDR3 DNA reads TGCAGCGTTGTGCAGGGTAATCAGCCCCAGCATTTT.

In nucleotides, the CDR3 is TGTGCCAGCAGCTTAGTTACGGGGGGTTGGAATGAGCAGTTCTTC. Encoded protein: CASSLVTGGWNEQFF. This chain links TRBV7-2 with TRBJ2-1; 7 bases line up with TRBD2. The V gene's germline CDR1 is SGHTA and CDR2 FQGNSA. The CDR3 length is 15 residues. Unmatched junction bases numbered 7, after V lost 1 base and J lost 7 bases.

The rearrangement uses TRBV9 and TRBJ2-3; TRBD2 matches 15 bases. This CDR3 spans 18 amino acids. V lost 0 bases to trimming and J lost 0 bases; unmatched junction nucleotides: 2. CDR1 SGDLS and CDR2 YYNGEE come from the germline V gene. CDR3 sequence reads: CASSVGGLAGGSTDTQYF. CDR3 nucleotide sequence: TGTGCCAGCAGCGTAGGGGGACTAGCGGGGGGTAGCACAGATACGCAGTATTTT.

This clone was picked up one time. This rearrangement joins TRBV6-9 to TRBJ2-1; 13 nucleotides match TRBD2. Germline V gives CDR1 MNHGY, CDR2 SVAAGI. Trimming removed 6 bases from V and 5 bases from J; junction bases left unmatched: 10. The CDR3 totals 17 residues. The CDR3 DNA sequence: TGTGCCAGCAGCCACGACAAGGGACTAGCGGGACACAATGAGCAGTTCTTC. It codes for CASSHDKGLAGHNEQFF.

The chain uses TRBV1 and TRBJ2-7; the table's D call, TRBD2, was not checked against the DNA. TRBV1 is flagged as a pseudogene. This CDR3 is built from 15 residues. The CDR3 DNA reads TGCACCAGCAGCCAATTTTTCGGGAGGGCCTACGAGCAGTACTTC. Amino acids: CTSSQFFGRAYEQYF.

The rearrangement links TRBV30 to TRBJ1-4; D is undetermined. The CDR3 has 13 residues. Trimming pared 3 bases from V and 6 bases from J, leaving 11 bases between. Germline values: CDR1 GTSNPN, CDR2 SVGIG (reference sequence). The DNA for the CDR3 is TGTGCCTGGAGCAGTGTCCTCTATGAAAAACTGTTTTTT. Its protein product is CAWSSVLYEKLFF.

This clone came up once. This chain joins TRBV7-2 and TRBJ2-1; 9 nucleotides align to TRBD2. The trim removed 1 base at V and 8 bases at J, leaving 6 bases unmatched. The CDR3 covers 15 residues. The V gene's germline CDR1 is SGHTA and CDR2 FQGNSA. The CDR3 loop is CASSLVASGTDEQFF. DNA of the CDR3: TGTGCCAGCAGCTTAGTGGCTAGCGGGACGGATGAGCAGTTCTTC.

The V and J genes are TRBV5-1 and TRBJ2-2; 14 nucleotides align to TRBD2. The V gene end was trimmed by 4 bases and the J gene end by 6 bases; junction bases not matched to a gene: 8. In germline, CDR1 is SGHRS, CDR2 YFSETQ. This CDR3 contains 17 residues. CDR3 residues: CASSPRGLAGEAGELFF. In DNA form, the CDR3 reads TGCGCCAGCAGCCCCCGGGGACTAGCGGGAGAGGCCGGGGAGCTGTTTTTT.

CDR3 in amino acids: CASSLIVDRVGSGYGYTF. In nucleotides, the CDR3 is TGTGCCAGCAGCTTAATCGTGGACAGGGTGGGAAGTGGCTATGGCTACACCTTC. The chain couples TRBV7-2 to TRBJ1-2; TRBD1 matches at 8 bases. Per the germline V gene, CDR1 is SGHTA and CDR2 is FQGNSA. Trimming removed 2 bases from V and 4 bases from J; junction bases left unmatched: 15. CDR3 size: 18 residues. Full variable domain (outside the CDR3, taken from reference TRBV7-2 and TRBJ1-2): GAGVSQSPSNKVTEKGKDVELRCDPISGHTALYWYRQSLGQGLEFLIYFQGNSAPDKSGLPSDRFSAERTGGSVSTLTIQRTQQEDSAVYLCASSLIVDRVGSGYGYTFGSGTRLTVV.

This clone was counted a single time. The gene calls are TRBV6-1 and TRBJ1-2, with TRBD1 as a possible D gene (5 bases). This CDR3 region has 15 residues. Germline values: CDR1 MNHNS, CDR2 SASEGT. Deletions cut 2 bases from V and 6 bases from J, with 16 bases between. CDR3 in DNA: TGTGCCAGCAGTGAAAAAATGACGGAGGGGCATGGCTACACCTTC. Translating it yields CASSEKMTEGHGYTF.

The chain uses TRBV23-1 and TRBJ1-3, with 8 bases identical to TRBD1. TRBV23-1 is an ORF, with its function uncertain. The CDR3 extends over 15 amino acids. Trimming removed 6 bases from V and 0 bases from J; junction bases left unmatched: 4. CDR3 coding DNA: TGCGCCAGCAGACTAGGGACAGGCTCTGGAAACACCATATATTTT. The encoded protein is CASRLGTGSGNTIYF.

The genes are TRBV5-8 and TRBJ2-1, with D possibly being TRBD2 (5 bases). Per the germline V gene, CDR1 is SGHTS and CDR2 is YDEGEE. Trimming pared 3 bases from V and 6 bases from J, leaving 22 bases between. The CDR3 contains 17 residues. In DNA, the CDR3 is TGTGCCAGCAGCTCCCGACTTACCGGGAACGTCCCCAATGAGCAGTTCTTC. Translating gives CASSSRLTGNVPNEQFF.

The V and J genes are TRBV10-3 and TRBJ2-3, with TRBD2 identical over 8 bases. V dropped 8 bases and J dropped 3; count of bases not matched to a gene: 4. CDR1 ENHRY and CDR2 SYGVKD come from the germline V gene. The CDR3 contains 13 residues. For the CDR3, the DNA is TGTGCCATCTCCAGCGGGGGAACAGATACGCAGTATTTT. It translates to CAISSGGTDTQYF.

The rearrangement links TRBV19 to TRBJ2-1; unclear D gene. Trimming cost V 6 bases and J 9 bases, with 12 bases left between them. The CDR3 is made up of 12 amino acids. Germline lookup yields CDR1 LNHDA and CDR2 SQIVND (reference sequence). CDR3 bases: TGTGCCAGTAGCTCTATCGGCGGTGAGCAGTTCTTC. Protein sequence: CASSSIGGEQFF.

The rearrangement joins TRBV6-6 to TRBJ1-2, with TRBD1 matching over 9 bases. The ends lost 5 bases at V and 9 bases at J; junction bases unmatched: 7. In germline, CDR1 is MNHNY, CDR2 SVGAGI (reference sequence). This CDR3 region has 13 residues. The CDR3 DNA reads as TGTGCCAGCAGTGGGCGGACAGGGGTCAGCTACACCTTC. Residues: CASSGRTGVSYTF.

This clone has just one count. The rearrangement links TRBV27 to TRBJ2-2; weak D call: TRBD2 (6 bases). V lost 3 bases to trimming and J lost 4 bases, with 15 bases between them. The CDR3 is 16 residues long. Germline-derived CDR1 and CDR2 are MNHEY and SMNVEV (reference sequence). The DNA for the CDR3 is TGTGCCAGCAGTTTCCTGGGAACGGGAGCCACCGGGGAGCTGTTTTTT. Translated, it gives CASSFLGTGATGELFF.